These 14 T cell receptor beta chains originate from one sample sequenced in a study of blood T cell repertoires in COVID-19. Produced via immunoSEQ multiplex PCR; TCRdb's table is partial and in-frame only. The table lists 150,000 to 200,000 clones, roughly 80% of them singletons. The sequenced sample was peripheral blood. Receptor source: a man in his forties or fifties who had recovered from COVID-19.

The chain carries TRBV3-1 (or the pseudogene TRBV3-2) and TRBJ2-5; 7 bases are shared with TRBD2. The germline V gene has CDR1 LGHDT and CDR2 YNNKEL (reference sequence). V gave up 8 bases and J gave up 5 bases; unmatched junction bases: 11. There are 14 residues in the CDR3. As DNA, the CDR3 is TGTGCCAGCGGGGGACTATTAGAACGGGAGACCCAGTACTTC. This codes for CASGGLLERETQYF.

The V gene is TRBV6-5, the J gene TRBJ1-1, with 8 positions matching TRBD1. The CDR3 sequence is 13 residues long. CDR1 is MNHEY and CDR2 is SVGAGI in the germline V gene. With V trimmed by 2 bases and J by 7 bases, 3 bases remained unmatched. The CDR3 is CASSYSGQGEAFF. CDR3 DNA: TGTGCCAGCAGTTACAGCGGACAGGGTGAAGCTTTCTTT.

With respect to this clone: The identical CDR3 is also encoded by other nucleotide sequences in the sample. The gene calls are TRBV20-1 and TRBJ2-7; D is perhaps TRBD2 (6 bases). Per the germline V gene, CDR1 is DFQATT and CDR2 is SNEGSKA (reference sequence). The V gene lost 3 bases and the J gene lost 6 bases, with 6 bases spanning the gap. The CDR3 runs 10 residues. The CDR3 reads CSASGGEQYF. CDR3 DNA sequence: TGCAGTGCTAGCGGGGGCGAGCAGTACTTC.

CDR3 amino acids: CASSFTRSVGTDTQYF. CDR3 coding DNA: TGTGCCAGCAGCTTCACTAGGTCCGTTGGCACAGATACGCAGTATTTT. V usage is TRBV5-4 and J usage is TRBJ2-3; perhaps TRBD2 as D (5 bases). The germline V gene has CDR1 SGHNT and CDR2 YYREEE (reference sequence). Trimming stripped 2 bases from V and 1 base from J, with 14 bases between. The CDR3 is 16 amino acids.

The CDR3 DNA follows: TGTGCCAGTAGTACTTCCGACAGCCACACTGAAGCTTTCTTT. It codes for CASSTSDSHTEAFF. The V gene is TRBV19, the J gene TRBJ1-1, with a weak D call TRBD1 (5 bases). Trimming took 4 bases from V and 3 from J, leaving 12 bases between them. The CDR3 contains 14 residues. Germline V CDR1 and CDR2: LNHDA, SQIVND (reference sequence).

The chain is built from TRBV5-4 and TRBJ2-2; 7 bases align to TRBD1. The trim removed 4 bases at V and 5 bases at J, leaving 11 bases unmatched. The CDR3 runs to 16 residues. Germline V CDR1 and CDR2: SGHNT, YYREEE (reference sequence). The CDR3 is CASSTERGRRTGELFF. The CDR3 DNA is TGTGCCAGCAGCACGGAGAGGGGGCGGCGTACCGGGGAGCTGTTTTTT.

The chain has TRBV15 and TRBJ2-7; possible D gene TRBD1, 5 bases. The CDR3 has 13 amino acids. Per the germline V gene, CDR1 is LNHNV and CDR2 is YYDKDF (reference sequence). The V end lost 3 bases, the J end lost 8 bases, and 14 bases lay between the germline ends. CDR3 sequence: CATSSASGQKQYF. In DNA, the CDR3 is TGTGCCACCAGCAGCGCATCCGGACAAAAGCAGTACTTC.

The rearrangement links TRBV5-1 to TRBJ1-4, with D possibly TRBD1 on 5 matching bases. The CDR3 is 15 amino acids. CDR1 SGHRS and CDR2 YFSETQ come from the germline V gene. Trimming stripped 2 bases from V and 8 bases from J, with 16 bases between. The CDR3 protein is CASSFGTEPGEKLFF. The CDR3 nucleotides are TGCGCCAGCAGCTTTGGTACAGAACCAGGGGAAAAACTGTTTTTT.

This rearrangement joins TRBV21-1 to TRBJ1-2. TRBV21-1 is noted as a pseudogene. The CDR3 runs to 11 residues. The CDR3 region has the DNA TGTGCCAGCAGCAAGTCTTATGGCTACACCTTC. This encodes CASSKSYGYTF.

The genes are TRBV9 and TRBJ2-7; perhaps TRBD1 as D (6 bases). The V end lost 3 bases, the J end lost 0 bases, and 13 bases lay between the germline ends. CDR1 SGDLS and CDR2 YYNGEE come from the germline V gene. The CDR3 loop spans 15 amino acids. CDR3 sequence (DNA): TGTGCCAGCAGCGCCGGGACACTGAGCTCCTACGAGCAGTACTTC. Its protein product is CASSAGTLSSYEQYF.

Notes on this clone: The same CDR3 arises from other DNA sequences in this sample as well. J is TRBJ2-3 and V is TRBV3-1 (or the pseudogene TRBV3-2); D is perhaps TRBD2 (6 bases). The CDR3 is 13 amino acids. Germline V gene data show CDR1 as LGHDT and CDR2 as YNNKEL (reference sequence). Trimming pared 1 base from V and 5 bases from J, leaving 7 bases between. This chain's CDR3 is CASSQGLGDTQYF. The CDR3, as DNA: TGTGCCAGCAGCCAAGGACTAGGAGATACGCAGTATTTT.

In DNA form, the CDR3 reads TGTGCCAGCAGTTTAATCGGGACAAACTATGGCTACACCTTC. Amino acid sequence: CASSLIGTNYGYTF. The rearrangement uses TRBV28 and TRBJ1-2, with D possibly being TRBD1 (6 bases). This CDR3 is built from 14 residues. V shed 2 bases and J shed 2 bases, with 9 bases lying between them. Germline loops: CDR1 MDHEN, CDR2 SYDVKM.

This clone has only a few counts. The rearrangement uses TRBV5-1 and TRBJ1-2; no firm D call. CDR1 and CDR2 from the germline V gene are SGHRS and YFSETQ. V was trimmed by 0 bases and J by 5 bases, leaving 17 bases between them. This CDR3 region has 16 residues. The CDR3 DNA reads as TGCGCCAGCAGCTTGGAAAGACAAGACCACCTTTATGGCTACACCTTC. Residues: CASSLERQDHLYGYTF.

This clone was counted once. CDR3 sequence (DNA): TGTGCCAGCAGTGCGGCGGGAGGGCCGGGAGATACGCAGTATTTT. Its translation: CASSAAGGPGDTQYF. The V and J genes are TRBV2 and TRBJ2-3; the match to TRBD2 covers 9 bases. This CDR3 region has 15 residues. Germline CDR1 reads SNHLY; CDR2 reads FYNNEI. J lost 5 bases, V lost 4 bases, and 7 bases had no gene match.